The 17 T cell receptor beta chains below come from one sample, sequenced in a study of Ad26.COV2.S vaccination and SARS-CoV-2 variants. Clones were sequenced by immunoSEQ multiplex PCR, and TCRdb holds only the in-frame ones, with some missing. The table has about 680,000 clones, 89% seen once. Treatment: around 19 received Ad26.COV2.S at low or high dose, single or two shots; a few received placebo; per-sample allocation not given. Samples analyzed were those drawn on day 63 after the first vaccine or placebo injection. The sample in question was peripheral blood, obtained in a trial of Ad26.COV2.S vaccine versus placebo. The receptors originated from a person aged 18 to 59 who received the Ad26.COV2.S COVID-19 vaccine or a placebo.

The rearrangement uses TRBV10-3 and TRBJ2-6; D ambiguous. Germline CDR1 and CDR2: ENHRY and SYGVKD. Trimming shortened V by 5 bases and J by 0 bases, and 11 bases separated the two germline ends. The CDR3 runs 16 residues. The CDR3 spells CAISPGGGSGANVLTF. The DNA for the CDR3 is TGTGCCATCAGTCCTGGCGGCGGCTCTGGGGCCAACGTCCTGACTTTC.

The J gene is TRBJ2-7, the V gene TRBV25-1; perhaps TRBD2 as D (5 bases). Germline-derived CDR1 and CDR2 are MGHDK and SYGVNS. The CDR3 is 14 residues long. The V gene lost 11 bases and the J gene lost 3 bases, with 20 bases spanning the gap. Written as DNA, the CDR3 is TGTGCCCTCCCCCCGAGGGCCCTTTACTACGAGCAGTACTTC. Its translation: CALPPRALYYEQYF.

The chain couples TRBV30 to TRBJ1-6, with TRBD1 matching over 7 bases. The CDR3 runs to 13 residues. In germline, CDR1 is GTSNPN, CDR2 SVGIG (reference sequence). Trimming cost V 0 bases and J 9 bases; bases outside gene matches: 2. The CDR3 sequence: CAWSVDRASPLHF. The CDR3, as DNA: TGTGCCTGGAGTGTAGACAGGGCTTCACCCCTCCACTTT.

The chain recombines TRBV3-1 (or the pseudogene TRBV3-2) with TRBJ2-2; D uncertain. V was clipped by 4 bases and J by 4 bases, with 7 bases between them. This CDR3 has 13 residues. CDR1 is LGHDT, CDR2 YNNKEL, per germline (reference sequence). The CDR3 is CASSPRRTGELFF. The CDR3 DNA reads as TGTGCCAGCAGCCCACGGCGCACCGGGGAGCTGTTTTTT.

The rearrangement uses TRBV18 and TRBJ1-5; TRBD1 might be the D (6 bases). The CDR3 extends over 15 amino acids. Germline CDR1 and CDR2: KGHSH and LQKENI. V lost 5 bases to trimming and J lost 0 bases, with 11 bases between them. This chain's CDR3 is CASSEGHFSNQPQHF. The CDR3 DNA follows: TGTGCCAGCTCAGAGGGACATTTTAGCAATCAGCCCCAGCATTTT.

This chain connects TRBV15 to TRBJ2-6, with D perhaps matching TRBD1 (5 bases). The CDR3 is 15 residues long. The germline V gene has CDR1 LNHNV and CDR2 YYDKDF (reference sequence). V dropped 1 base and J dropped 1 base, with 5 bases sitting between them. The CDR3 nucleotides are TGTGCCACCAGCAGAGCAGGGTCTGGGGCCAACGTCCTGACTTTC. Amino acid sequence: CATSRAGSGANVLTF.

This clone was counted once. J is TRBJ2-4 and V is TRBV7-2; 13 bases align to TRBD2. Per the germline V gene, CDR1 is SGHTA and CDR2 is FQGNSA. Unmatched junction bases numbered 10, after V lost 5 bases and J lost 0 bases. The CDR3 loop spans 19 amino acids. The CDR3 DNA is TGTGCCAGCAGCGCGACCGGGACTAGCGGGACTCTAGCCAAAAACATTCAGTACTTC. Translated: CASSATGTSGTLAKNIQYF.

This CDR3 is CASIRRAGREVPQETQYF. In DNA, the CDR3 is TGTGCCAGCATCCGCCGGGCCGGGCGGGAGGTCCCCCAAGAGACCCAGTACTTC. This rearrangement joins TRBV7-2 to TRBJ2-5; 8 bases line up with TRBD2. V trimming: 7 bases; J trimming: 1 base; junction bases outside the gene matches: 17. CDR1 and CDR2 from the germline V gene are SGHTA and FQGNSA. The CDR3 sequence is 18 residues long.

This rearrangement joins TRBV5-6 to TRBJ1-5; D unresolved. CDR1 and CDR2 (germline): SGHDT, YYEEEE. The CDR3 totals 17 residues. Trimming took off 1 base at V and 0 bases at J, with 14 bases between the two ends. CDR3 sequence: CASSLLSAGSSNQPQHF. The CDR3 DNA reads TGTGCCAGCAGCTTGTTGTCGGCGGGGTCTAGCAATCAGCCCCAGCATTTT. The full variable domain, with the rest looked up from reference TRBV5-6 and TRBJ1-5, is DAGVTQSPTHLIKTRGQQVTLRCSPKSGHDTVSWYQQALGQGPQFIFQYYEEEERQRGNFPDRFSGHQFPNYSSELNVNALLLGDSALYLCASSLLSAGSSNQPQHFGDGTRLSIL.

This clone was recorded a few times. The CDR3 nucleotides are TGTGCCAGCCGGGAGTTCACCGGGGAGCTGTTTTTT. This gives the protein CASREFTGELFF. The V gene is TRBV6-5, the J gene TRBJ2-2, with D tentatively TRBD2 (6 bases). Germline CDR1 reads MNHEY; CDR2 reads SVGAGI. CDR3 length equals 12 residues. Trimming stripped 8 bases from V and 4 bases from J, with 8 bases between.

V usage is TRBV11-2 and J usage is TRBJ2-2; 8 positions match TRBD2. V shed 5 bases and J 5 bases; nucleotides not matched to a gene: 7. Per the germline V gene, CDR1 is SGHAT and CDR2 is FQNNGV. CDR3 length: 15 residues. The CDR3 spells CASSPLAERTGELFF. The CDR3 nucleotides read TGTGCCAGCAGCCCACTAGCGGAACGGACCGGGGAGCTGTTTTTT. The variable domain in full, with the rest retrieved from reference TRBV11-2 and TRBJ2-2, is EAGVAQSPRYKIIEKRQSVAFWCNPISGHATLYWYQQILGQGPKLLIQFQNNGVVDDSQLPKDRFSAERLKGVDSTLKIQPAKLEDSAVYLCASSPLAERTGELFFGEGSRLTVL.

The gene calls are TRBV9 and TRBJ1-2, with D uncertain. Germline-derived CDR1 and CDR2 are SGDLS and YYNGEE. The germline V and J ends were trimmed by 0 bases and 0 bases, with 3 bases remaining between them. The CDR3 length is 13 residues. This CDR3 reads CASSVGANYGYTF. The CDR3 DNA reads TGTGCCAGCAGCGTAGGGGCTAACTATGGCTACACCTTC.

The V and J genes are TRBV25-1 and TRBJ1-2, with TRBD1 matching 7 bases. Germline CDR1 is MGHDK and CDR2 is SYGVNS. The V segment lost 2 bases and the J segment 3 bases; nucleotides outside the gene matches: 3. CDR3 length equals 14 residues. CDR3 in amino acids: CASSEQGEDYGYTF. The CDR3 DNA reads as TGTGCCAGCAGTGAACAGGGGGAAGACTATGGCTACACCTTC.

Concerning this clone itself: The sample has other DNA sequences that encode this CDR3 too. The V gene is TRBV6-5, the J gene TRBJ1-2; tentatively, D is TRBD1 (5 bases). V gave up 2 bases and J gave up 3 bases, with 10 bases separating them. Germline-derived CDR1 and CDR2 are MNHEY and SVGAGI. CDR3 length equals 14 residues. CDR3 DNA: TGTGCCAGCAGTTACCTATCGACAGACTATGGCTACACCTTC. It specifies CASSYLSTDYGYTF.

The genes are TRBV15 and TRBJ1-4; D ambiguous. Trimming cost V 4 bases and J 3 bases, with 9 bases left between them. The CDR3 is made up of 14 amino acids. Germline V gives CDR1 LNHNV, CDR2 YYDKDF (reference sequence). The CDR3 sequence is CATSIGTPNEKLFF. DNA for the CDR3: TGTGCCACCAGCATAGGTACCCCTAATGAAAAACTGTTTTTT.

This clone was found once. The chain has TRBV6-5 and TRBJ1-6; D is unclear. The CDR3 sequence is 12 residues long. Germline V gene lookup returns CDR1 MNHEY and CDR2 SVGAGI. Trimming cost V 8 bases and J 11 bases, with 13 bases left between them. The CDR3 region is CASQGSAAPLHF. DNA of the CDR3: TGTGCCAGCCAAGGTTCGGCTGCACCCCTCCACTTT.

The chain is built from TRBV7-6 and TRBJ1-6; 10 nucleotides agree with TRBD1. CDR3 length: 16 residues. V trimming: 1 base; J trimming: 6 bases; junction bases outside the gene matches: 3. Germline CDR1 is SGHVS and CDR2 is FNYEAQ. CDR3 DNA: TGTGCCAGCAGCTTAGGACAGGGGGCGTCTAATTCACCCCTCCACTTT. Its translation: CASSLGQGASNSPLHF.